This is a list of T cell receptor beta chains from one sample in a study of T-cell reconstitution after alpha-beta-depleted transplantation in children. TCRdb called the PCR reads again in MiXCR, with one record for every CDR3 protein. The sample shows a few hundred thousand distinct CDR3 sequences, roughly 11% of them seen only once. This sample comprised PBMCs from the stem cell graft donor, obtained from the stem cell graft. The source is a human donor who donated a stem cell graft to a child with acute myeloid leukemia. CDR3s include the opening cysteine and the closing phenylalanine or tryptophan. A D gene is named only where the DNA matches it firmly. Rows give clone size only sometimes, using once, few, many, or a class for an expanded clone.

cdr3_aa: CTVDTGVGNTIYF
cdr3_nt: TGCACCGTTGACACAGGAGTGGGAAACACCATATATTTT
clone_size: .
d_call: .
j_call: TRBJ1-3
v_call: TRBV29-1

cdr3_aa: CASSLTSGARIPYEQYF
cdr3_nt: TGTGCCAGCAGCCTAACGTCAGGGGCAAGGATCCCCTACGAGCAGTACTTC
clone_size: .
d_call: .
j_call: TRBJ2-7
v_call: TRBV7-2

cdr3_aa: CASSRGLLGGEQFF
cdr3_nt: TGCGCCAGCAGCCGTGGCCTTCTGGGGGGTGAGCAGTTCTTC
clone_size: .
d_call: .
j_call: TRBJ2-1
v_call: TRBV5-1

cdr3_aa: CASSPNPGLAGDTGELFF
cdr3_nt: TGTGCCAGCAGCCCAAACCCGGGACTAGCGGGGGACACCGGGGAGCTGTTTTTT
clone_size: many
d_call: TRBD2
j_call: TRBJ2-2
v_call: TRBV7-3

cdr3_aa: CASSLFGRETDTQYF
cdr3_nt: TGTGCCAGCAGCTTGTTCGGCAGGGAGACAGATACGCAGTATTTT
clone_size: many
d_call: .
j_call: TRBJ2-3
v_call: TRBV5-5

cdr3_aa: CASSPGDAGNSPLHF
cdr3_nt: TGCGCCAGCAGCCCCGGGGACGCGGGTAATTCACCCCTCCACTTT
clone_size: .
d_call: .
j_call: TRBJ1-6
v_call: TRBV5-1

cdr3_aa: CASSPGQGTEAFF
cdr3_nt: TGCGCCAGCAGTCCGGGACAGGGCACTGAAGCTTTCTTT
clone_size: many
d_call: TRBD1
j_call: TRBJ1-1
v_call: TRBV6-1

cdr3_aa: CASNKGTKETQYF
cdr3_nt: TGCGCCAGCAATAAGGGTACGAAAGAGACCCAGTACTTC
clone_size: .
d_call: .
j_call: TRBJ2-5
v_call: TRBV5-1

cdr3_aa: CASSLFGGGSYNEQFF
cdr3_nt: TGTGCCAGCAGCTTGTTCGGCGGGGGCTCCTACAATGAGCAGTTCTTC
clone_size: .
d_call: TRBD2
j_call: TRBJ2-1
v_call: TRBV5-6

cdr3_aa: CASSSDRQAGNTIYF
cdr3_nt: TGCGCCAGCAGCTCCGACAGGCAGGCTGGAAACACCATATATTTT
clone_size: few
d_call: .
j_call: TRBJ1-3
v_call: TRBV5-1

cdr3_aa: CASSFTGQGGNQPQHF
cdr3_nt: TGTGCCAGCAGTTTTACCGGACAGGGAGGCAATCAGCCCCAGCATTTT
clone_size: few
d_call: TRBD1
j_call: TRBJ1-5
v_call: TRBV27

cdr3_aa: CSASHNFQGARGEQYF
cdr3_nt: TGCAGTGCTAGCCACAACTTTCAGGGGGCCCGAGGCGAGCAGTACTTC
clone_size: many
d_call: TRBD1
j_call: TRBJ2-7
v_call: TRBV20-1

cdr3_aa: CASSDDNTEAFF
cdr3_nt: TGCGCCAGCAGCGACGACAACACTGAAGCTTTCTTT
clone_size: few
d_call: .
j_call: TRBJ1-1
v_call: TRBV5-1

cdr3_aa: CASGKDIPGGTDTQYF
cdr3_nt: TGCGCCAGCGGCAAAGACATCCCGGGGGGCACAGATACGCAGTATTTT
clone_size: few
d_call: .
j_call: TRBJ2-3
v_call: TRBV5-1

cdr3_aa: CSAVGQSKGANYGYTF
cdr3_nt: TGCAGTGCAGTGGGACAGTCGAAAGGAGCCAACTATGGCTACACCTTC
clone_size: .
d_call: TRBD1
j_call: TRBJ1-2
v_call: TRBV20-1

cdr3_aa: CASSAPPAVNEKLFF
cdr3_nt: TGTGCCAGCAGCGCCCCCCCAGCGGTTAATGAAAAACTGTTTTTT
clone_size: .
d_call: .
j_call: TRBJ1-4
v_call: TRBV7-9

cdr3_aa: CASSSRGGASYNEQFF
cdr3_nt: TGTGCCAGCAGTTCTAGGGGGGGGGCGTCCTACAATGAGCAGTTCTTC
clone_size: few
d_call: .
j_call: TRBJ2-1
v_call: TRBV12-3/TRBV12-4

cdr3_aa: CASSRTSGELFF
cdr3_nt: TGCGCCAGCAGCAGGACGTCCGGGGAGCTGTTTTTT
clone_size: many
d_call: .
j_call: TRBJ2-2
v_call: TRBV5-1

cdr3_aa: CAREDRGRETQYF
cdr3_nt: TGTGCCAGGGAGGACAGGGGAAGAGAGACCCAGTACTTC
clone_size: .
d_call: TRBD1
j_call: TRBJ2-5
v_call: TRBV28

cdr3_aa: CASWRTGYGYTF
cdr3_nt: TGTGCCAGCTGGCGGACAGGCTATGGCTACACCTTC
clone_size: .
d_call: TRBD1
j_call: TRBJ1-2
v_call: TRBV6-2/TRBV6-3

cdr3_aa: CASSWTEMNTEAFF
cdr3_nt: TGTGCCAGCAGCTGGACCGAAATGAACACTGAAGCTTTCTTT
clone_size: .
d_call: .
j_call: TRBJ1-1
v_call: TRBV7-9

cdr3_aa: CAWNHRDRESNYGYTF
cdr3_nt: TGTGCCTGGAACCACCGGGACAGAGAATCTAACTATGGCTACACCTTC
clone_size: .
d_call: TRBD1
j_call: TRBJ1-2
v_call: TRBV30

cdr3_aa: CSASIGTGENQPQHF
cdr3_nt: TGCAGTGCTAGTATCGGGACAGGGGAAAATCAGCCCCAGCATTTT
clone_size: few
d_call: TRBD1
j_call: TRBJ1-5
v_call: TRBV20-1

cdr3_aa: CASRSRDRENTGELFF
cdr3_nt: TGCGCCAGCAGGTCCCGGGACAGGGAAAACACCGGGGAGCTGTTTTTT
clone_size: .
d_call: TRBD1
j_call: TRBJ2-2
v_call: TRBV5-1

cdr3_aa: CSVVSGAQETQYF
cdr3_nt: TGCAGCGTTGTTAGCGGGGCCCAAGAGACCCAGTACTTC
clone_size: few
d_call: TRBD2
j_call: TRBJ2-5
v_call: TRBV29-1

cdr3_aa: CASSGGTQETQYF
cdr3_nt: TGTGCCAGCAGCGGCGGGACTCAAGAGACCCAGTACTTC
clone_size: .
d_call: .
j_call: TRBJ2-5
v_call: TRBV5-5

cdr3_aa: CSASYGWATPGSEQFF
cdr3_nt: TGCAGTGCTAGTTACGGGTGGGCTACTCCGGGTAGTGAGCAGTTCTTC
clone_size: .
d_call: .
j_call: TRBJ2-1
v_call: TRBV20-1

cdr3_aa: CASSLEGLAVDEQFF
cdr3_nt: TGTGCCAGCAGCTTAGAAGGACTAGCAGTCGATGAGCAGTTCTTC
clone_size: .
d_call: TRBD2
j_call: TRBJ2-1
v_call: TRBV7-2

cdr3_aa: CSAPYRGGVEAFF
cdr3_nt: TGCAGTGCCCCTTACAGGGGGGGGGTTGAAGCTTTCTTT
clone_size: .
d_call: TRBD1
j_call: TRBJ1-1
v_call: TRBV20-1

cdr3_aa: CSARGLAGGPAKNIQYF
cdr3_nt: TGCAGTGCTAGGGGACTAGCGGGGGGGCCCGCCAAAAACATTCAGTACTTC
clone_size: .
d_call: TRBD2
j_call: TRBJ2-4
v_call: TRBV20-1

cdr3_aa: CSAIGLRYNEQFF
cdr3_nt: TGCAGTGCTATTGGGCTACGATACAATGAGCAGTTCTTC
clone_size: few
d_call: .
j_call: TRBJ2-1
v_call: TRBV20-1

cdr3_aa: CASRKQGVGTEAFF
cdr3_nt: TGTGCCAGCAGAAAACAGGGGGTGGGGACTGAAGCTTTCTTT
clone_size: few
d_call: TRBD1
j_call: TRBJ1-1
v_call: TRBV6-2/TRBV6-3

cdr3_aa: CAWGATNEKLFF
cdr3_nt: TGTGCCTGGGGAGCAACTAATGAAAAACTGTTTTTT
clone_size: .
d_call: .
j_call: TRBJ1-4
v_call: TRBV30

cdr3_aa: CASSVDPGARETQYF
cdr3_nt: TGTGCCAGCAGCGTAGATCCGGGGGCGAGAGAGACCCAGTACTTC
clone_size: few
d_call: .
j_call: TRBJ2-5
v_call: TRBV9

cdr3_aa: CASSESSPARRGLFSYNEQFF
cdr3_nt: TGTGCCAGCAGTGAATCCTCGCCCGCCCGCAGGGGACTTTTCTCATACAATGAGCAGTTCTTC
clone_size: .
d_call: .
j_call: TRBJ2-1
v_call: TRBV25-1

cdr3_aa: CSGRDRVPGELFF
cdr3_nt: TGCAGCGGCCGGGACAGGGTCCCCGGGGAGCTGTTTTTT
clone_size: .
d_call: TRBD1
j_call: TRBJ2-2
v_call: TRBV29-1

cdr3_aa: CASSLRTGSYNEQFF
cdr3_nt: TGCGCCAGCAGCTTGCGTACGGGATCCTACAATGAGCAGTTCTTC
clone_size: many
d_call: .
j_call: TRBJ2-1
v_call: TRBV5-1

cdr3_aa: CSVAMGGNTEAFF
cdr3_nt: TGCAGCGTCGCCATGGGGGGCAACACTGAAGCTTTCTTT
clone_size: .
d_call: .
j_call: TRBJ1-1
v_call: TRBV29-1

cdr3_aa: CASSLSGIGELFF
cdr3_nt: TGTGCCAGCAGTTTATCAGGGATCGGGGAGCTGTTTTTT
clone_size: .
d_call: .
j_call: TRBJ2-2
v_call: TRBV27

cdr3_aa: CASSLGLAGHQETQYF
cdr3_nt: TGTGCCAGCAGCTTGGGACTAGCGGGACACCAAGAGACCCAGTACTTC
clone_size: .
d_call: TRBD2
j_call: TRBJ2-5
v_call: TRBV7-2

cdr3_aa: CASSLSASGYNEQFF
cdr3_nt: TGCGCCAGCAGCTTGTCGGCTAGCGGGTACAATGAGCAGTTCTTC
clone_size: many
d_call: TRBD2
j_call: TRBJ2-1
v_call: TRBV5-1

cdr3_aa: CASSPSGGGMDTQYF
cdr3_nt: TGTGCCAGCTCACCATCCGGGGGTGGCATGGATACGCAGTATTTT
clone_size: many
d_call: .
j_call: TRBJ2-3
v_call: TRBV18

cdr3_aa: CASSSSLGAGEEKLFF
cdr3_nt: TGTGCCAGCAGCTCCTCATTGGGGGCAGGAGAGGAAAAACTGTTTTTT
clone_size: few
d_call: .
j_call: TRBJ1-4
v_call: TRBV9

cdr3_aa: CASRRDRLEAQYF
cdr3_nt: TGTGCCAGCAGAAGGGACAGACTAGAGGCCCAGTACTTC
clone_size: once
d_call: .
j_call: TRBJ2-5
v_call: TRBV7-2

cdr3_aa: CASSFRRGETQYF
cdr3_nt: TGTGCCAGCAGCTTTCGGCGAGGAGAGACCCAGTACTTC
clone_size: few
d_call: .
j_call: TRBJ2-5
v_call: TRBV7-2

cdr3_aa: CAIGGPVRGNEQFF
cdr3_nt: TGTGCCATCGGAGGGCCGGTAAGGGGCAATGAGCAGTTCTTC
clone_size: many
d_call: .
j_call: TRBJ2-1
v_call: TRBV10-3

cdr3_aa: CASSFLDRTNYGYTF
cdr3_nt: TGTGCCAGCAGCTTCTTGGACAGGACAAACTATGGCTACACCTTC
clone_size: .
d_call: TRBD1
j_call: TRBJ1-2
v_call: TRBV7-2

cdr3_aa: CASSSYGTDTQYF
cdr3_nt: TGCGCCAGCAGCTCCTATGGCACAGATACGCAGTATTTT
clone_size: many
d_call: .
j_call: TRBJ2-3
v_call: TRBV5-1

cdr3_aa: CASSETGHQPQHF
cdr3_nt: TGTGCCAGCAGTGAAACAGGGCATCAGCCCCAGCATTTT
clone_size: many
d_call: .
j_call: TRBJ1-5
v_call: TRBV6-1

cdr3_aa: CASSYSGTSGADTQYF
cdr3_nt: TGTGCCAGCAGTTACTCCGGGACTAGCGGGGCAGATACGCAGTATTTT
clone_size: few
d_call: TRBD2
j_call: TRBJ2-3
v_call: TRBV6-5

cdr3_aa: CCARDPGGADNQPQHF
cdr3_nt: TGCTGTGCTAGAGATCCAGGGGGAGCGGACAATCAGCCCCAGCATTTT
clone_size: few
d_call: TRBD1
j_call: TRBJ1-5
v_call: TRBV20-1

cdr3_aa: CASSRTGGLPYNEQFF
cdr3_nt: TGTGCCAGCAGCCGGACAGGGGGCCTTCCCTACAATGAGCAGTTCTTC
clone_size: .
d_call: TRBD1
j_call: TRBJ2-1
v_call: TRBV7-8

cdr3_aa: CASRAGGDNYGYTF
cdr3_nt: TGTGCCTCCCGGGCAGGGGGCGATAACTATGGCTACACCTTC
clone_size: few
d_call: TRBD1
j_call: TRBJ1-2
v_call: TRBV10-3

cdr3_aa: CSVARRLGATGEQFF
cdr3_nt: TGCAGCGTTGCGAGGCGCCTAGGAGCGACGGGTGAGCAGTTCTTC
clone_size: many
d_call: .
j_call: TRBJ2-1
v_call: TRBV29-1

cdr3_aa: CAISVGPARPDVNYGYTF
cdr3_nt: TGTGCCATCAGTGTCGGCCCCGCCAGGCCCGACGTGAACTATGGCTACACCTTC
clone_size: few
d_call: .
j_call: TRBJ1-2
v_call: TRBV10-3

cdr3_aa: CASSGRLGPAGYGYTF
cdr3_nt: TGTGCCAGCAGCGGGCGGTTAGGGCCAGCGGGCTATGGCTACACCTTC
clone_size: few
d_call: .
j_call: TRBJ1-2
v_call: TRBV9

cdr3_aa: CASSLQPGTGSTNYGYTF
cdr3_nt: TGCGCCAGCAGCCTCCAACCCGGGACAGGAAGCACTAACTATGGCTACACCTTC
clone_size: .
d_call: TRBD1
j_call: TRBJ1-2
v_call: TRBV5-1

cdr3_aa: CASSLGAALAGVQETQYF
cdr3_nt: TGTGCCAGCAGTTTAGGGGCTGCACTAGCGGGGGTACAGGAGACCCAGTACTTC
clone_size: few
d_call: TRBD2
j_call: TRBJ2-5
v_call: TRBV12-3/TRBV12-4